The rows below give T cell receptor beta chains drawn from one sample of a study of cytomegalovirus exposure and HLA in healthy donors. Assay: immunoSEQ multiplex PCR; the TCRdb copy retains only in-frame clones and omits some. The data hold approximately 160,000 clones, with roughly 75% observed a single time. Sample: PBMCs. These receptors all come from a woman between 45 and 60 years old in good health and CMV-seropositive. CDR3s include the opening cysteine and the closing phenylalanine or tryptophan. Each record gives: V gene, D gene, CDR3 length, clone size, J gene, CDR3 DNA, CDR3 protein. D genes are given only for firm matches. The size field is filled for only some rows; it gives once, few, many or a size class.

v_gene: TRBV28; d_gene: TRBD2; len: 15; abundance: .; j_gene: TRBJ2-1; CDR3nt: TGTGCCAGCAGTGCCCCCGGGGAGGGTTACAATGAGCAGTTCTTC; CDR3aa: CASSAPGEGYNEQFF
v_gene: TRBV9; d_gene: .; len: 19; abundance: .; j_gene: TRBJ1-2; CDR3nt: TGTGCCAGCAGCGTAGGACACAAAGGACGGGGATATCACTTCTATGGCTACACCTTC; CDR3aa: CASSVGHKGRGYHFYGYTF
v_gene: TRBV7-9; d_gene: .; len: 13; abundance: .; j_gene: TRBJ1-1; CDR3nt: TGTGCCAGCAGCTTTTCTTCGGACACTGAAGCTTTCTTT; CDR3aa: CASSFSSDTEAFF
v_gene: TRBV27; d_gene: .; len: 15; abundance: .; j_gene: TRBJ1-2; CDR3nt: TGTGCCAGCAGTTTATCCCGTCCGGGGAACTATGGCTACACCTTC; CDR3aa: CASSLSRPGNYGYTF
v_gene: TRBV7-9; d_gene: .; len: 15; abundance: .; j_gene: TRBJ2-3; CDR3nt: TGTGCCAGCAGTCCCTACGGGGGAACCACAGATACGCAGTATTTT; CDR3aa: CASSPYGGTTDTQYF
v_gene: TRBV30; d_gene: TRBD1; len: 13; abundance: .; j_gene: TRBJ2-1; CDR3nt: TGTGCCTGGGGGGAGACAGGGTACAATGAGCAGTTCTTC; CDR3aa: CAWGETGYNEQFF
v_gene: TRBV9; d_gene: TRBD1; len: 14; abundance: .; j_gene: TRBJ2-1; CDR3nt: TGTGCCAGCAGCGACCGGGACAGGGGCAATGAGCAGTTCTTC; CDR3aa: CASSDRDRGNEQFF
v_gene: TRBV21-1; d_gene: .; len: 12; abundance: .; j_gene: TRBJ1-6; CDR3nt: TGTGCCAGCACTAACGAAAATTCACCCCTCCACTTT; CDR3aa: CASTNENSPLHF
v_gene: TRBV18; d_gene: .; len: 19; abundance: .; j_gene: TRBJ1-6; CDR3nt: TGTGCCAGCTCACCATTCCCGGACACCCTGAGCTCCTATAATTCACCCCTCCACTTT; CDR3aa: CASSPFPDTLSSYNSPLHF
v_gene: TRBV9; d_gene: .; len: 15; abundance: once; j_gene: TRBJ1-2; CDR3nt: TGTGCCAGCAGCCACGGTGGGCAGGGGTACTATGGCTACACCTTC; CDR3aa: CASSHGGQGYYGYTF
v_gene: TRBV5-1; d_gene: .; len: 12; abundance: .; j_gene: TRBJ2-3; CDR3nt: TGCGCCAGCAGCTTGCACACAGATACGCAGTATTTT; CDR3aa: CASSLHTDTQYF
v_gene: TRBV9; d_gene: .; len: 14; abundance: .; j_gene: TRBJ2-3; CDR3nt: TGTGCCAGCAGCGTAGGGCTAGCTCCAGATACGCAGTATTTT; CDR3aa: CASSVGLAPDTQYF
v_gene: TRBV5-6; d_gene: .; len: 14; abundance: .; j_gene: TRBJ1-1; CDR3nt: TGTGCCAGCAGCGGGGGGGGTTTGAACACTGAAGCTTTCTTT; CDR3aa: CASSGGGLNTEAFF
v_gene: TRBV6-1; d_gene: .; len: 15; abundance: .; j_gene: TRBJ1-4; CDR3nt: TGTGCCAGCAGTGAGCAGACGGGAAGGTTTGAAAAACTGTTTTTT; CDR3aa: CASSEQTGRFEKLFF
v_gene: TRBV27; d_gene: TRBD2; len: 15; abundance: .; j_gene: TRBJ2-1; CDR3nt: TGTGCCAGCAGCTCCCCAGCGGGAGCTAGGTATGAGCAGTTCTTC; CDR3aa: CASSSPAGARYEQFF
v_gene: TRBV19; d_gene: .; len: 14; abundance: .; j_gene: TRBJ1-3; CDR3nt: TGTGCCAGTACCACCAGGAAGTCTGGAAACACCATATATTTT; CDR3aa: CASTTRKSGNTIYF
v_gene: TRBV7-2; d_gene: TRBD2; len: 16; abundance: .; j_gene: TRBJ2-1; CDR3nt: TGTGCCAGCAGCTTAGGGAGCGGGAGCTCTTACAATGAGCAGTTCTTC; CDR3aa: CASSLGSGSSYNEQFF
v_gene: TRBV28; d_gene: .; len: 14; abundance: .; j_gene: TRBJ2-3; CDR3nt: TGTGCCAGCAGTTCGGACAGAAGGACAGATACGCAGTATTTT; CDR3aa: CASSSDRRTDTQYF
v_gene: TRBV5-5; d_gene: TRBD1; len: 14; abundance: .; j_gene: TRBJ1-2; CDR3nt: TGTGCCAGCAGTCCCGGGACAGGGAACTATGGCTACACCTTC; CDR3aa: CASSPGTGNYGYTF
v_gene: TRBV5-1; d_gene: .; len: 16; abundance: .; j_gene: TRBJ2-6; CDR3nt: TGCGCCAGCAGCTTGTATTACAGCTCTGGGGCCAACGTCCTGACTTTC; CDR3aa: CASSLYYSSGANVLTF
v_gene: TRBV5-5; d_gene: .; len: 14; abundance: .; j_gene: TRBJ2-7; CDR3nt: TGTGCCAGCAGCTACGGGGGGCTAAGGAACGAGCAGTACTTC; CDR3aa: CASSYGGLRNEQYF
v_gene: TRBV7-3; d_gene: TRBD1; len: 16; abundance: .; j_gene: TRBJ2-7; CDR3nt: TGTGCCAGCAGCTTAGAGGGACAGGTTTCCTCCTACGAGCAGTACTTC; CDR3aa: CASSLEGQVSSYEQYF
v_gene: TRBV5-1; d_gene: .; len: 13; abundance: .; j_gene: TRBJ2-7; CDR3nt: TGCGCCAGCAGCTTGGTGGACAGTTACGAGCAGTACTTC; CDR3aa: CASSLVDSYEQYF
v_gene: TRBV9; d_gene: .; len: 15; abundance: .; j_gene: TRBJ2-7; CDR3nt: TGTGCCAGCAGCGTGGGGGGGGGCGGAGCCTACGAGCAGTACTTC; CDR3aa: CASSVGGGGAYEQYF
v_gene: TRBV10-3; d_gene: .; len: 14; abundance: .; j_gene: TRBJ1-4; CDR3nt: TGTGCCATCAGTGAGTCTGGAGGTGAAGAAAAACTGTTTTTT; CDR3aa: CAISESGGEEKLFF
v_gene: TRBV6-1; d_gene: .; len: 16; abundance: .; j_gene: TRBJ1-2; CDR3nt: TGTGCCAGCAGTGGAAACATAGGGACAACTAACTATGGCTACACCTTC; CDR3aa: CASSGNIGTTNYGYTF
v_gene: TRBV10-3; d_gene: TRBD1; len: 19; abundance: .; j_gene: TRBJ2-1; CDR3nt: TGTGCCATCAGTGAGCCCCTCGGACAGGGGGTCATTTGGGGCAATGAGCAGTTCTTC; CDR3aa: CAISEPLGQGVIWGNEQFF
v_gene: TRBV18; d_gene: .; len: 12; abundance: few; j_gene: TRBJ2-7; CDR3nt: TGTGCCAGCTCACCGACAGTCAACGAGCAGTACTTC; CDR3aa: CASSPTVNEQYF
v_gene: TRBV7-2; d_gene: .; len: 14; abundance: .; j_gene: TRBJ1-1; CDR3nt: TGTGCCAGCAGCTTCACTCGGGGGGAGGTTGAAGCTTTCTTT; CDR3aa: CASSFTRGEVEAFF
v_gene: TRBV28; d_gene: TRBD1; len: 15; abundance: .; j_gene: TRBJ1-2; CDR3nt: TGTGCCAGCAGTTTATCGGCTACAGGGGGTTATGGCTACACCTTC; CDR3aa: CASSLSATGGYGYTF
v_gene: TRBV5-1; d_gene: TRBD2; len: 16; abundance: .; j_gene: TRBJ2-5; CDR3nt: TGCGCCAGCAGCGAGACCGGGACTAGCGGGAGAGAGACCCAGTACTTC; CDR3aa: CASSETGTSGRETQYF
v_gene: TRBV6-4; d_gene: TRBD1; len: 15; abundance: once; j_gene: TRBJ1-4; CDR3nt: TGTGCCAGCAGTGAGCAGGGGGCCTCAAATGAAAAACTGTTTTTT; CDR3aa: CASSEQGASNEKLFF
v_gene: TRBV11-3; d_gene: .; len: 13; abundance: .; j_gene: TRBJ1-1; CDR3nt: TGTGCCAGCAGCCGAGATCAGGGCGCTGAAGCTTTCTTT; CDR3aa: CASSRDQGAEAFF
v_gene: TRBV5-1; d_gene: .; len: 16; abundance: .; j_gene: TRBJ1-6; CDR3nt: TGCGCCAGCTGCGACCGAAGGGCAGGAGGGCATTCACCCCTCCACTTT; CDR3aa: CASCDRRAGGHSPLHF
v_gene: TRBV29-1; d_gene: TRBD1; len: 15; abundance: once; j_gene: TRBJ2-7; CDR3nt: TGCAGCGTTGAAGTCCGGGACAGGGTCACCTACGAGCAGTACTTC; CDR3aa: CSVEVRDRVTYEQYF
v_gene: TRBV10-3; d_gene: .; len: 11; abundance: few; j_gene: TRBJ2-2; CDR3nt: TGTGCCATCAGAGGGGCCGGGGAGCTGTTTTTT; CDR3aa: CAIRGAGELFF
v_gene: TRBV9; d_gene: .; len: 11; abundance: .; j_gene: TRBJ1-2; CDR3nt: TGTGCCAGCAGCGCGAACTATGGCTACACCTTC; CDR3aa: CASSANYGYTF
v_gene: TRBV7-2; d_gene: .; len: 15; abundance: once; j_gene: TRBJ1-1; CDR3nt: TGTGCCAGCAGACCACCGGGGTTTCGCAGCGCCGAAGCTTTCTTT; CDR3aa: CASRPPGFRSAEAFF
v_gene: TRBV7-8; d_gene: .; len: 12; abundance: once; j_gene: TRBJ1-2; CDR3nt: TGTGCCAGCAGCGCACGTAGGGGTGGCTACACCTTC; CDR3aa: CASSARRGGYTF
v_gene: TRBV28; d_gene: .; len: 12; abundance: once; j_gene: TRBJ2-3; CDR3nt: TGTGCCAGCAGTTTAGTAAAACCCAGACAGTATTTT; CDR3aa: CASSLVKPRQYF